This TCR beta chain was captured by sequencing in a study of control samples from healthy donors and cancer patients. Germline V gene data show CDR1 as MDHEN and CDR2 as SYDVKM. V lost 5 bases to trimming and J lost 3 bases, with 16 bases between them. This CDR3 spans 15 amino acids. The assay was immunoSEQ multiplex PCR, and TCRdb's table has in-frame clones only and misses some. The table gives roughly 200,000 clones; the top ten clones make up 2.2% of it. Sequences were obtained from blood. The chain carries TRBV28 and TRBJ1-2; D might be TRBD1 (6 bases). The receptor was derived from a woman aged 25 to 39 in good health. The CDR3 reads CASSPAGTPYYGYTF. The CDR3 DNA is TGTGCCAGCAGTCCAGCCGGGACACCTTACTATGGCTACACCTTC.